These 11 T cell receptor beta chains came from one sample sequenced in a study of T cell responses to AZD1222 COVID-19 vaccine. Clones were sequenced by immunoSEQ multiplex PCR, and TCRdb holds only the in-frame ones, with some missing. Among 75,000 to 95,000 clones listed, roughly 89% were seen once. The sample was peripheral blood, taken 28 days after the second AZD1222 dose. The origin of the receptors is an adult who received the AZD1222 COVID-19 vaccine.

This clone was detected only once. The CDR3 protein is CASSPLAGAVYNEQFF. As DNA, the CDR3 is TGTGCCAGCAGCCCGCTAGCGGGGGCCGTTTACAATGAGCAGTTCTTC. This sequence joins TRBV4-2 and TRBJ2-1, with 10 bases that match TRBD2. Germline values: CDR1 LGHNA, CDR2 YNFKEQ. This CDR3 comprises 16 residues. J lost 4 bases, V lost 4 bases, and 7 bases had no gene match.

V and J are TRBV6-5 and TRBJ2-7, with D possibly TRBD1 on 6 matching bases. Trimming shortened V by 2 bases and J by 5 bases, and 13 bases separated the two germline ends. The CDR3 totals 14 residues. Germline CDR1 MNHEY, CDR2 SVGAGI. Written as DNA, the CDR3 is TGTGCCAGCAGTTACGCCAGGGACATAAACGAGCAGTACTTC. Its translation: CASSYARDINEQYF.

The gene calls are TRBV5-1 and TRBJ1-4; the D gene is possibly TRBD1 (6 bases). Germline assignment: CDR1 SGHRS and CDR2 YFSETQ. The length of the CDR3 is 16 residues. Trimming pared 6 bases from V and 0 bases from J, leaving 15 bases between. This CDR3 is CASNPGVETTNEKLFF. CDR3 sequence (DNA): TGCGCCAGCAACCCAGGGGTTGAGACAACTAATGAAAAACTGTTTTTT.

This sequence joins TRBV27 and TRBJ1-5, with D perhaps TRBD1 (6 bases). This CDR3 is 17 amino acids long. V was shortened by 0 bases and J by 0 bases, with 12 bases between the two germline ends. Germline V CDR1 and CDR2: MNHEY, SMNVEV (reference sequence). CDR3 DNA sequence: TGTGCCAGCAGTTTATCGGGGGGGCCGTATAGCAATCAGCCCCAGCATTTT. It codes for CASSLSGGPYSNQPQHF.

V and J are TRBV28 and TRBJ1-2, with 8 bases identical to TRBD1. Trimming cost V 6 bases and J 7 bases; bases outside gene matches: 7. The CDR3 consists of 13 residues. Germline CDR1 reads MDHEN; CDR2 reads SYDVKM. The CDR3 nucleotides are TGTGCCAGCAGCCGGGCGACAGGGGCTGGCTACACCTTC. Amino acids: CASSRATGAGYTF.

This rearrangement joins TRBV25-1 to TRBJ1-6; 8 bases agree with TRBD1. The CDR3 covers 15 residues. Germline V gene sequence: CDR1 MGHDK, CDR2 SYGVNS. With V trimmed by 4 bases and J by 8 bases, 7 bases remained unmatched. The CDR3 here is CASSVGQGFYSPLHF. The CDR3 DNA is TGTGCCAGCAGTGTAGGACAGGGATTTTATTCACCCCTCCACTTT.

This chain uses TRBV5-1 with TRBJ1-4; TRBD1 matches at 9 bases. The CDR3 sequence is 16 residues long. The V gene end was trimmed by 2 bases and the J gene end by 6 bases; junction bases not matched to a gene: 8. Germline V gives CDR1 SGHRS, CDR2 YFSETQ. CDR3 DNA: TGCGCCAGCAGCTTAGGACAGGGGATTGGGGATGAAAAACTGTTTTTT. This sequence encodes CASSLGQGIGDEKLFF.

V gene TRBV23-1 combines with J gene TRBJ2-7; possibly TRBD2 for D (5 bases). Being an ORF, TRBV23-1 has a function that is uncertain. V was cut by 0 bases and J by 3 bases, with 12 bases left in between. This CDR3 has 15 amino acids. This CDR3 reads CASSQSEATNYEQYF. The CDR3 region has the DNA TGCGCCAGCAGTCAATCGGAGGCTACCAACTACGAGCAGTACTTC.

This clone was counted a few times. The gene calls are TRBV7-3 and TRBJ1-2; 10 bases are shared with TRBD1. The CDR3 loop spans 12 amino acids. The germline V gene encodes CDR1 SGHTA and CDR2 FQGTGA. V was pared by 4 bases and J by 13 bases, with 6 bases of the junction left unmatched. The CDR3 here is CASSSGQGYLTF. As DNA, the CDR3 is TGTGCCAGCAGCTCGGGACAGGGGTATCTCACCTTC.

The V gene is TRBV6-5, the J gene TRBJ1-2; D perhaps matches TRBD1 (5 bases). The CDR3 has 14 amino acids. CDR1 and CDR2 from the germline V gene are MNHEY and SVGAGI. V was pared by 1 base and J by 2 bases, with 8 bases between. CDR3 loop: CASSYLAGNYGYTF. The CDR3 region has the DNA TGTGCCAGCAGTTACTTGGCAGGGAACTATGGCTACACCTTC.

The chain uses TRBV7-9 and TRBJ2-3; D unclear. Germline V gene sequence: CDR1 SEHNR, CDR2 FQNEAQ (reference sequence). This CDR3 is 12 amino acids long. The CDR3 sequence: CASPEVPDTQYF. The CDR3 bases are TGTGCATCCCCTGAGGTCCCAGATACGCAGTATTTT.